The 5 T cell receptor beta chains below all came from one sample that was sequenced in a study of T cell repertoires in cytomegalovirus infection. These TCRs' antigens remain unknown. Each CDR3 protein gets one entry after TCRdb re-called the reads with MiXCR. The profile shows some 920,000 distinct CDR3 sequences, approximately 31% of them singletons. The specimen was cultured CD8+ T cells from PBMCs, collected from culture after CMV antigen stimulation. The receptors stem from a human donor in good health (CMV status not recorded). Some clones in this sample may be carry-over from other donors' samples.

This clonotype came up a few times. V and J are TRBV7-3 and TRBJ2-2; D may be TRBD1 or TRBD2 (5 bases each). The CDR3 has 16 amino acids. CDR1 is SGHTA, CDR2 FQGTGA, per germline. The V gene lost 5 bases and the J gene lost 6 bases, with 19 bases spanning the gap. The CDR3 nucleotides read TGTGCCAGCAGCCTCCTTGATAAAAGGGGACCCGGGGAGCTGTTTTTT. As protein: CASSLLDKRGPGELFF. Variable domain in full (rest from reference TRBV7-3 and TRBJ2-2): GAGVSQTPSNKVTEKGKYVELRCDPISGHTALYWYRQSLGQGPEFLIYFQGTGAADDSGLPNDRFFAVRPEGSVSTLKIQRTERGDSAVYLCASSLLDKRGPGELFFGEGSRLTVL.

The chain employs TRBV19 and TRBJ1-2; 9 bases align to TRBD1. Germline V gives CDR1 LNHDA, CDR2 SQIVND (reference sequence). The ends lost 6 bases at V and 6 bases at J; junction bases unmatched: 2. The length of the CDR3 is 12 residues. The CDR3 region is CASSWTGDGYTF. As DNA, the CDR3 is TGTGCCAGTAGCTGGACAGGGGATGGCTACACCTTC. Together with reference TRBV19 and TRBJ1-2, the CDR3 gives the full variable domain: DGGITQSPKYLFRKEGQNVTLSCEQNLNHDAMYWYRQDPGQGLRLIYYSQIVNDFQKGDIAEGYSVSREKKESFPLTVTSAQKNPTAFYLCASSWTGDGYTFGSGTRLTVV.

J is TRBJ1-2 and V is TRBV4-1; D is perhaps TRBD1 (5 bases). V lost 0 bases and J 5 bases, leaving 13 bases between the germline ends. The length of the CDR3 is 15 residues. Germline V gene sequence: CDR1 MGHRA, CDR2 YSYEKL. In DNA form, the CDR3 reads TGCGCCAGCAGCCAAGATGGGACTCCGACGTATGGCTACACCTTC. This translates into CASSQDGTPTYGYTF.

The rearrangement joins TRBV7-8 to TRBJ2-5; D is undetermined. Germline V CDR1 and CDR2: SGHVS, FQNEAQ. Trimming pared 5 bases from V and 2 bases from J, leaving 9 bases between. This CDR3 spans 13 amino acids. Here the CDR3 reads CASSLTTQETQYF. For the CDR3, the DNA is TGTGCCAGCAGCCTTACGACGCAAGAGACCCAGTACTTC.

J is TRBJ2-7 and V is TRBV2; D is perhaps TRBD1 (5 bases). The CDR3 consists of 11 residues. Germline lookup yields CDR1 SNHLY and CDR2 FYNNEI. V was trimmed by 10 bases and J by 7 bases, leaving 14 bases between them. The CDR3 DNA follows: TGTGCCACCCAAGGGGCAGGGGAGCAGTACTTC. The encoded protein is CATQGAGEQYF. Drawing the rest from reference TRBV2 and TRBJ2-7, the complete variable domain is EPEVTQTPSHQVTQMGQEVILRCVPISNHLYFYWYRQILGQKVEFLVSFYNNEISEKSEIFDDQFSVERPDGSNFTLKIRSTKLEDSAMYFCATQGAGEQYFGPGTRLTVT.